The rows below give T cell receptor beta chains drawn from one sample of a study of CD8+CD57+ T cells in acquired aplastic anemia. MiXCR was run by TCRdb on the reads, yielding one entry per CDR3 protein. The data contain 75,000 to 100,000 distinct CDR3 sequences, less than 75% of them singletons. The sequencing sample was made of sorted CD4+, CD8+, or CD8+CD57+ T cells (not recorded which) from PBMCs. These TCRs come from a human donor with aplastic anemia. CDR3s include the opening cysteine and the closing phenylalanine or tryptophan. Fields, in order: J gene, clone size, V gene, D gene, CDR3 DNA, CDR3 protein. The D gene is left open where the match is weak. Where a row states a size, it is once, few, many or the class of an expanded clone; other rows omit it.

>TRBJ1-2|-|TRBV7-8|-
TGTGCCAGCGCGACTCGGACTAACTATGGCTACACCTTC
CASATRTNYGYTF
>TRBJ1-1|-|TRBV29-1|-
TGCAGCGTTGTGAGGGGCGTGAACACTGAAGCTTTCTTT
CSVVRGVNTEAFF
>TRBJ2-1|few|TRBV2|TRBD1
TGTGCCAGCAGTGAGGACAGGGGGCGCGACGAGCAGTTCTTC
CASSEDRGRDEQFF
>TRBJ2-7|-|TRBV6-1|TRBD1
TGTGCCAGCCGGACAGGGTTCACCGGCTACGAGCAGTACTTC
CASRTGFTGYEQYF
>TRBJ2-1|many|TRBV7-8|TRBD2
TGTGCCAGCAGCTATGGACTAGCGGGGCCCTACAATGAGCAGTTCTTC
CASSYGLAGPYNEQFF
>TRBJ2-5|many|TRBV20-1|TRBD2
TGCAGTGCTAGAGATCAGAACGGGGGGGGCCAAGAGACCCAGTACTTC
CSARDQNGGGQETQYF
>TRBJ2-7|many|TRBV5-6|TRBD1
TGTGCCAGCAGCTTGAGTCAGGGGGTCTACGAGCAGTACTTC
CASSLSQGVYEQYF
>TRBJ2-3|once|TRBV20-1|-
TGCAGTGCCACCGGACGGATGGGGACAGATACGCAGTATTTT
CSATGRMGTDTQYF
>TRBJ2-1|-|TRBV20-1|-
TGCAGTGCTAGAGATCAGTCGGGAAATAATGAGCAGTTCTTC
CSARDQSGNNEQFF
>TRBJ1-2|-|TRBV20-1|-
TGCAGTGCTAGAGATAACAGGGAACAGCGCTACACCTTC
CSARDNREQRYTF
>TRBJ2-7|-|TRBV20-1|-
TGCAGTGCTAGAGTCGGTTACGAGCAGTACTTC
CSARVGYEQYF
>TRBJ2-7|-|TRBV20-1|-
TGCAGTGCTAGCTTCAGACCCTACGAGCAGTACTTC
CSASFRPYEQYF
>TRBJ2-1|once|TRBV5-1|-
TGCGCCAGCAGCACGGACACCCTAGAGCAGTTCTTC
CASSTDTLEQFF
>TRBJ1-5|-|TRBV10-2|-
TGCGCCAGCAGTGAGTCACGGGGGTTTCAGCCCCAGCATTTT
CASSESRGFQPQHF
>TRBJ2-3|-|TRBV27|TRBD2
TGTGCCAGCACTTCCGGGACTAGCGGGATCACAGATACGCAGTATTTT
CASTSGTSGITDTQYF
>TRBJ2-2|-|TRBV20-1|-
TGCAGTGCTAGCTATAAGGTCGGGGAGCTGTTTTTT
CSASYKVGELFF
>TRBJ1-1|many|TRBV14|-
TGTGCCAGCAGCCAAGATAGAAGGGTTGGGATGAACACTGAAGCTTTCTTT
CASSQDRRVGMNTEAFF
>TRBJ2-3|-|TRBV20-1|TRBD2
TGCAGTGCTAGAGATAGGACTAGCGGGACGCGGGGCACAGATACGCAGTATTTT
CSARDRTSGTRGTDTQYF
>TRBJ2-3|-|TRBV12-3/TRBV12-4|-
TGTGCCAGCAGTGATTCAGGGAGAACAGATACGCAGTATTTT
CASSDSGRTDTQYF
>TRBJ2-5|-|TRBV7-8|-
TGTGCCAGCAGCTATACAGGGAGGGCAGGGGAGACCCAGTACTTC
CASSYTGRAGETQYF
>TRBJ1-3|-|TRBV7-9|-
TGTGCCAGCGCGCTTGTCTCTGGAAACACCATATATTTT
CASALVSGNTIYF
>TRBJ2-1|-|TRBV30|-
TGTGCCTGGGGCCGGGGGGCTAACAATGAGCAGTTCTTC
CAWGRGANNEQFF
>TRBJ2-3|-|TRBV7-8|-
TGTGCCAGCAGCCCCAGAGTCGTAGCGTCCACAGATACGCAGTATTTT
CASSPRVVASTDTQYF
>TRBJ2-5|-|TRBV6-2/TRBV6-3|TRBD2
TGTGCAAGCAGTCAGACTAGCGGCCAAGAGACCCAGTACTTC
CASSQTSGQETQYF
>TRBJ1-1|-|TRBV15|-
TGTGCCACCAGCAGTCAGACAGGCCTGAACACTGAAGCTTTCTTT
CATSSQTGLNTEAFF
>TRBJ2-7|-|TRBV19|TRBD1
TGTGCCAGTAGTATGGGCCTCCGACAGGGGCAACACGAGCAGTACTTC
CASSMGLRQGQHEQYF
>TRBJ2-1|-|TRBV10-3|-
TGTGCCATCCAAGGGGACGATGAGCAGTTCTTC
CAIQGDDEQFF
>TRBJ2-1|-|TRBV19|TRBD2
TGTGCCAGTAGTGAGCGGGGGTTTAAGGAGCAGTTCTTC
CASSERGFKEQFF
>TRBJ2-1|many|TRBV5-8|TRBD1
TGTGCCAGCAGCTTGGAGACAGGGTTCAATGAGCAGTTCTTC
CASSLETGFNEQFF
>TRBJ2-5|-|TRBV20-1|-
TGCAGTGCTAGAGATCAACATCAGGCCGCTCCGGAGACCCAGTACTTC
CSARDQHQAAPETQYF
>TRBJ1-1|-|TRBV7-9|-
TGTGCCAGCAGCTTAGGGCAATACGGTGAAGCTTTCTTT
CASSLGQYGEAFF
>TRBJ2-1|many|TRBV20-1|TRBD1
TGCAGTGCTACAAACGCGGACAGGGGTGGTAATGAGCAGTTCTTC
CSATNADRGGNEQFF
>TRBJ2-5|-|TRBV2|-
TGTGCCAGCAGTGAATTGGAACAAGAGACCCAGTACTTC
CASSELEQETQYF
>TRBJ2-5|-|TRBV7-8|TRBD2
TGTGCCAGCAGCTTAGTAGCGGGGGGCCGGGAGACCCAGTACTTC
CASSLVAGGRETQYF
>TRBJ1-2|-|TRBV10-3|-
TGTGCCATCAGTGCTAAGGGAGATGGCTACACCTTC
CAISAKGDGYTF
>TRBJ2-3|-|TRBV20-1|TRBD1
TGCAGTGCACGAGGGGACAGGGGAGATGCAGATACGCAGTATTTT
CSARGDRGDADTQYF
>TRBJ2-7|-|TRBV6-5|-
TGTGCCAGCGGCCGAGCCGAGCAGTACTTC
CASGRAEQYF
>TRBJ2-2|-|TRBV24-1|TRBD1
TGTGCCATCGGGACAGAGAACACCGGGGAGCTGTTTTTT
CAIGTENTGELFF